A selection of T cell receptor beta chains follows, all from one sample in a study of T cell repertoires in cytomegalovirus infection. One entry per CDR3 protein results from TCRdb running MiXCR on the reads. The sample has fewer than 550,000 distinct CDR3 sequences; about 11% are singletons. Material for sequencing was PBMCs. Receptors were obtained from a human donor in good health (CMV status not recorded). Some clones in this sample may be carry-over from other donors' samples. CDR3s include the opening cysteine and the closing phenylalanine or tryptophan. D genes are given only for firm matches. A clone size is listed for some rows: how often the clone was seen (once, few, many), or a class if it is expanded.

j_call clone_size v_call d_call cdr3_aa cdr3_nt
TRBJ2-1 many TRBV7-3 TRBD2 CASSLASGHYNEQFF TGTGCCAGCAGCTTAGCTAGCGGTCATTACAATGAGCAGTTCTTC
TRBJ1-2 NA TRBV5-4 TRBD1 CASSETGQGGYGYTF TGTGCCAGCAGCGAGACGGGACAGGGTGGCTATGGCTACACCTTC
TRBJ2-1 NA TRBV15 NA CATSREGGGPRRGNEQFF TGTGCCACCAGCAGAGAGGGTGGGGGCCCCCGGCGGGGCAATGAGCAGTTCTTC
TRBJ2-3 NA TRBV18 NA CASSPTEGLSTDTQYF TGTGCCAGCTCACCAACAGAAGGACTTAGCACAGATACGCAGTATTTT
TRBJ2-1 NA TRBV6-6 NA CASSYSWGTAYNEQFF TGTGCCAGCAGTTACTCCTGGGGGACGGCCTACAATGAGCAGTTCTTC
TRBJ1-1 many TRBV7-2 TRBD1 CASSLAPARQGVNTEAFF TGTGCCAGCAGCTTAGCCCCAGCGCGACAGGGGGTGAACACTGAAGCTTTCTTT
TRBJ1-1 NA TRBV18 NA CASSPTTVKSDAFF TGTGCCAGCTCGCCAACGACAGTAAAGAGCGACGCTTTCTTT
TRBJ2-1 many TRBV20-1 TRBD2 CSADHLAGAHEGEQFF TGCAGTGCTGACCATTTAGCGGGGGCCCATGAAGGTGAGCAGTTCTTC
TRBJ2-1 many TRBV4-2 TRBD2 CASSQGTSGRGDEQFF TGTGCCAGCAGCCAAGGGACTAGCGGGAGAGGAGATGAGCAGTTCTTC
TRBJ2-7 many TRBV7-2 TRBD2 CASSFPRTSGRVYEQYF TGTGCCAGCAGCTTCCCCCGGACTAGCGGGAGAGTCTACGAGCAGTACTTC
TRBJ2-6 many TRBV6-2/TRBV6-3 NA CASNTNPYSGANVLTF TGTGCCAGCAATACAAACCCCTACTCTGGGGCCAACGTCCTGACTTTC
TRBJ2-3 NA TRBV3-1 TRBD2 CASSQGLAGGAEYF TGTGCCAGCAGCCAAGGACTAGCGGGGGGTGCGGAATATTTT
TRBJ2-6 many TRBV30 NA CAQGISGANVLTF TGTGCGCAGGGGATCTCTGGGGCCAACGTCCTGACTTTC
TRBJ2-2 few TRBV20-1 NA CSASRGPNTGELFF TGCAGTGCTTCCCGGGGTCCGAACACCGGGGAGCTGTTTTTT
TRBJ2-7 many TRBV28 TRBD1 CASSQTGFPSYEQYF TGTGCCAGCAGCCAGACAGGGTTCCCCTCCTACGAGCAGTACTTC
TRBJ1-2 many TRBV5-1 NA CASSLSQNYGYTF TGCGCCAGCAGCTTGAGTCAGAACTATGGCTACACCTTC
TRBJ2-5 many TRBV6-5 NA CASSSGEETQYF TGTGCCAGCAGTTCTGGGGAAGAGACCCAGTACTTC
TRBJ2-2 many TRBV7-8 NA CASSHYGERYTGELFF TGTGCCAGCAGCCATTACGGGGAGAGATACACCGGGGAGCTGTTTTTT
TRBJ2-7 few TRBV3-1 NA CASSQEGGVGHEQYF TGTGCCAGCAGCCAAGAAGGAGGGGTTGGCCACGAGCAGTACTTC
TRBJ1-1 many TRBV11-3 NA CASSPAGRGLEAFF TGTGCCAGCAGCCCCGCCGGGCGGGGACTTGAAGCTTTCTTT
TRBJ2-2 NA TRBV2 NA CASNLQGTGELFF TGTGCCAGCAATCTCCAGGGAACCGGGGAGCTGTTTTTT
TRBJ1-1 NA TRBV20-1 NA CSARDLLNTEAFF TGCAGTGCTAGAGATCTGTTGAACACTGAAGCTTTCTTT
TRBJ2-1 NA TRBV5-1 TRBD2 CASSPTTSGNEQFF TGCGCCAGCAGCCCTACCACTAGCGGGAATGAGCAGTTCTTC
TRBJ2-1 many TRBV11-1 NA CASSRERGAGGNEQFF TGTGCCAGCAGCCGAGAGAGGGGGGCCGGGGGTAATGAGCAGTTCTTC
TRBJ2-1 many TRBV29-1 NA CSARAGGFSTIAAEQFF TGCAGCGCGAGAGCCGGCGGCTTCTCTACCATAGCAGCCGAGCAGTTCTTC
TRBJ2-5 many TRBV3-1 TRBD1 CAISHTGVRGETQYF TGTGCCATTTCCCATACAGGGGTAAGAGGAGAGACCCAGTACTTC
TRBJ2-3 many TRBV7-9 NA CASSPGPGPSTDTQYF TGTGCCAGCAGTCCTGGACCGGGGCCTAGCACAGATACGCAGTATTTT
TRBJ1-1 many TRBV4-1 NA CASSRAPSAGNTEAFF TGCGCCAGCAGCCGCGCACCAAGCGCCGGGAACACTGAAGCTTTCTTT
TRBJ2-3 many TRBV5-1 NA CASSLADTQYF TGTGCCAGCAGCTTAGCAGATACGCAGTATTTT
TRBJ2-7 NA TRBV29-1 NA CSVRSSYEQYF TGCAGCGTCCGGAGCTCCTACGAGCAGTACTTC
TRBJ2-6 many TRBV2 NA CASLLGAGANVLTF TGTGCCAGCCTGCTAGGGGCTGGGGCCAACGTCCTGACTTTC
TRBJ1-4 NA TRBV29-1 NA CSVEDSGTREKLFF TGCAGCGTTGAAGACAGTGGCACTAGGGAAAAACTGTTTTTT
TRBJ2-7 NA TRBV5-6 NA CASSGVSGPYEQYF TGTGCCAGCAGCGGTGTGTCGGGTCCCTACGAGCAGTACTTC
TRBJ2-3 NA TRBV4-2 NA CASSQGGSVEDTQYF TGTGCCAGCAGCCAAGGGGGGTCCGTTGAGGATACGCAGTATTTT
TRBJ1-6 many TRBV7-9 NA CASSSQQGSYNSPLHF TGTGCCAGCAGCTCACAACAGGGATCCTATAATTCACCCCTCCACTTT
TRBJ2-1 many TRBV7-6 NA CASSLEAFIEQFF TGTGCCAGCAGCTTAGAGGCCTTTATAGAGCAGTTCTTC
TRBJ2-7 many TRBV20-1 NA CSARVSQGSYEQYF TGCAGTGCTAGGGTTTCACAGGGAAGCTACGAGCAGTACTTC
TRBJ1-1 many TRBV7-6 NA CASSFNPNTEAFF TGTGCCAGCAGCTTTAACCCTAACACTGAAGCTTTCTTT
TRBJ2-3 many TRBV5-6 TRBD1 CASSWDRGLADTQYF TGTGCCAGCAGCTGGGACAGGGGGCTCGCAGATACGCAGTATTTT
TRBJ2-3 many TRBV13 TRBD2 CATRRGGAKTDTQYF TGTGCCACCCGTCGGGGGGGGGCGAAAACAGATACGCAGTATTTT
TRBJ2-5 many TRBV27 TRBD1 CASSLSGGKETQYF TGTGCCAGCAGCTTGTCAGGGGGTAAAGAGACCCAGTACTTC
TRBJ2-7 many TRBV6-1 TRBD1 CASSGTGKWYEQYF TGTGCCAGCTCCGGGACAGGGAAGTGGTACGAGCAGTACTTC
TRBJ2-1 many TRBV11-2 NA CASSLDLIALGNNEQFF TGTGCCAGCAGCTTAGATCTAATTGCCCTAGGCAACAATGAGCAGTTCTTC
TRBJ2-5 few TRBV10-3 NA CAISDKGYQETQYF TGTGCCATCAGTGATAAGGGGTACCAAGAGACCCAGTACTTC